The present TCR beta chain was sequenced within a study of CD8+ T cells in alopecia areata. Germline V CDR1 and CDR2: SQVTM, ANQGSEA. V was clipped by 7 bases and J by 12 bases, with 25 bases between them. The CDR3 is 14 residues long. As for treatment: oral pan-JAK inhibitor, 5-10 mg twice daily. The sequencing template was cDNA reverse transcribed from extracted RNA. Using immunoSEQ multiplex PCR, the repertoire was profiled, and TCRdb retains in-frame clones only, with some absent. Of a few hundred thousand clones listed, approximately 40% are singletons. The source material was CD4+ T cells sorted from blood, sampled around week 37, from a patient treated with tofacitinib. The sequence was obtained from a human donor with alopecia areata. The rearrangement links TRBV29-1 to TRBJ2-1; D is uncertain. Written as DNA, the CDR3 is TGCAGCGCTGACCAATCAGGTTCGGGTTACGGGCAGTTCTTC. It specifies CSADQSGSGYGQFF.